The following is a TCR beta chain sequence with its context. Its cognate antigen is unknown. The data belong to a study of vaccination effects on CD4 cells after COVID-19. The CDR3 is 14 residues long. The V segment lost 4 bases and the J segment 4 bases; nucleotides outside the gene matches: 4. CDR1 SGHRS and CDR2 YFSETQ come from the germline V gene. Data came from immunoSEQ multiplex PCR; TCRdb stores just in-frame clones and leaves some out. Among 70,000 or so clones listed, roughly 74% were seen once. Antigen-specific CD4+ T cells were first expanded with viral peptide pools by the ViraFEST assay and only then sequenced. Isolating CD4+ T cells followed about 10 days of culture. Each vaccine recipient was nucleocapsid antibody negative and had no prior SARS-CoV-2 infection.

The sample was CD4+ T cells from PBMCs cultured with HCoV-NL63 spike peptides, taken before COVID-19 vaccination. The chain recombines TRBV5-1 with TRBJ1-4; 7 positions agree with TRBD1. This TCR was recovered from a human donor who received a COVID-19 vaccine. The CDR3 is CASSTRDSNEKLFF. Written as DNA, the CDR3 is TGCGCCAGCAGCACCCGGGACAGTAATGAAAAACTGTTTTTT.